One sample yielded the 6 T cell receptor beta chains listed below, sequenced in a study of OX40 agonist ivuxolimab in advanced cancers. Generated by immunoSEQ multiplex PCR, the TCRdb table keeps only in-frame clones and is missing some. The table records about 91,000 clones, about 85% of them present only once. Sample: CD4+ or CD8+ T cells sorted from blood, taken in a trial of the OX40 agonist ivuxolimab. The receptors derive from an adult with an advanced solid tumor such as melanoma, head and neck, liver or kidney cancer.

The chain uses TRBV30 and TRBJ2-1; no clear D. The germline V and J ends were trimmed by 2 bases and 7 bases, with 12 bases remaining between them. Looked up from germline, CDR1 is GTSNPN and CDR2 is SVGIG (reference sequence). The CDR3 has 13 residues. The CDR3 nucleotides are TGTGCCTGGAGTTTCAACCGACTTAATGAGCAGTTCTTC. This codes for CAWSFNRLNEQFF.

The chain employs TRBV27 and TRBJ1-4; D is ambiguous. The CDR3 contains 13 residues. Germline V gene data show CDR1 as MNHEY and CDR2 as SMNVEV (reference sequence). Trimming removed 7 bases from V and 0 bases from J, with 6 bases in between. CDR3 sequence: CASTSATNEKLFF. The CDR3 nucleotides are TGTGCCAGCACCTCTGCAACTAATGAAAAACTGTTTTTT.

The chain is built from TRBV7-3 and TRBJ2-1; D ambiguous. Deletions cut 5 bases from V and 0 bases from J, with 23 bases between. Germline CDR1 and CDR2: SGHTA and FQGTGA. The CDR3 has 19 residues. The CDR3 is CASSRGGRPTTSSYNEQFF. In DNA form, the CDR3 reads TGTGCCAGCAGCCGCGGCGGCAGACCAACTACCAGCTCCTACAATGAGCAGTTCTTC.

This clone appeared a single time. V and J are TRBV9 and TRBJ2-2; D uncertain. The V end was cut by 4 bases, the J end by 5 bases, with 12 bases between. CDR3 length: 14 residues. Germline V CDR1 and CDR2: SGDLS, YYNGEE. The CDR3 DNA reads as TGTGCCAGCAGCTCTGACCTGGAGACCGGGGAGCTGTTTTTT. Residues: CASSSDLETGELFF.

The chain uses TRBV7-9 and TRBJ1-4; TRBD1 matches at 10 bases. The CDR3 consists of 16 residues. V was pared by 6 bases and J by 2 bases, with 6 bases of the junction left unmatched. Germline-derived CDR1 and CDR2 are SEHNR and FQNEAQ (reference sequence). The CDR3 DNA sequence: TGTGCCAGCAGTAAGACAGGGGGCAGGACTAATGAAAAACTGTTTTTT. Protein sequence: CASSKTGGRTNEKLFF.

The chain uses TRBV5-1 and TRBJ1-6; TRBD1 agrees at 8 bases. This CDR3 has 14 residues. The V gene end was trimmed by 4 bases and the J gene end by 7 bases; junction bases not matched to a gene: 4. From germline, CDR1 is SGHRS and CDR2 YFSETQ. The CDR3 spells CASSPGQANSPLHF. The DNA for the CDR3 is TGCGCCAGCAGCCCGGGACAGGCAAATTCACCCCTCCACTTT.